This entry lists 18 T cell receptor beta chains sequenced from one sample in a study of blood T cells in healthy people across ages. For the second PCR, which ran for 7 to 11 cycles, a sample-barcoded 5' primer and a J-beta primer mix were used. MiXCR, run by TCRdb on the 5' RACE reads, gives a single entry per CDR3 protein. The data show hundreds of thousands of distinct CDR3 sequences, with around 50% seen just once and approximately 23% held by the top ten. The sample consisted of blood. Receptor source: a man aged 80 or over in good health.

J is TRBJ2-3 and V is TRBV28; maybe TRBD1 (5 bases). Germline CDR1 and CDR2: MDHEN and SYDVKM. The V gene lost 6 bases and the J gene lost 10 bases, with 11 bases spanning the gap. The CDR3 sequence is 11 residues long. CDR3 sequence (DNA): TGTGCCAGCAGAGGGGCGGATGCGCAGTATTTT. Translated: CASRGADAQYF. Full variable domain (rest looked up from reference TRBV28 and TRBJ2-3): DVKVTQSSRYLVKRTGEKVFLECVQDMDHENMFWYRQDPGLGLRLIYFSYDVKMKEKGDIPEGYSVSREKKERFSLILESASTNQTSMYLCASRGADAQYFGPGTRLTVL.

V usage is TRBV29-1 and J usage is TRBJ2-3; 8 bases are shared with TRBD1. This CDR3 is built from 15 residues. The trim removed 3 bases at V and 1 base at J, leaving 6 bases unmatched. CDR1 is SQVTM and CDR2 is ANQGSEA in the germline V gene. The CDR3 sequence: CSVEALDRGTDTQYF. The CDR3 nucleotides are TGCAGCGTTGAGGCGTTGGACAGGGGCACAGATACGCAGTATTTT.

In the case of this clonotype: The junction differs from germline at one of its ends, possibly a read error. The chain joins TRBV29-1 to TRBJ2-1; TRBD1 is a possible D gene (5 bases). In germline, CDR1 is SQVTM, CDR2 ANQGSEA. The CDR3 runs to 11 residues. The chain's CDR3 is CSVEGHAEQFF. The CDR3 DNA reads TGCAGCGTGGAAGGACACGCAGAGCAGTTCTTC.

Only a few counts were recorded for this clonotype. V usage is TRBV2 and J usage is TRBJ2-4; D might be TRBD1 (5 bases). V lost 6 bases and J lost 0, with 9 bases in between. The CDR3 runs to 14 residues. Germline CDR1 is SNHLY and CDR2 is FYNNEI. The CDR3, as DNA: TGTGCCAGCAGGATCAGGGAAGCCAAAAACATTCAGTACTTC. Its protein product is CASRIREAKNIQYF.

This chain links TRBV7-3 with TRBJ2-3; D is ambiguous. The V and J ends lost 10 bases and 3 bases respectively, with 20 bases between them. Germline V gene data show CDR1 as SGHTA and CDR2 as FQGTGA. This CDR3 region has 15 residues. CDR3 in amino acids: CATSESRRITDTQYF. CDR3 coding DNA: TGTGCCACCAGTGAAAGTAGAAGGATTACAGATACGCAGTATTTT.

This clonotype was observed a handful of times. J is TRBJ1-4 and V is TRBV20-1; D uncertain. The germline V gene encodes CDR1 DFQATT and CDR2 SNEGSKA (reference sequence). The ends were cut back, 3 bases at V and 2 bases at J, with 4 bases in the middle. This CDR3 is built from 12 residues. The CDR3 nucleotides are TGCAGTGCTAGGAGGACTAATGAAAAACTGTTTTTT. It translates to CSARRTNEKLFF.

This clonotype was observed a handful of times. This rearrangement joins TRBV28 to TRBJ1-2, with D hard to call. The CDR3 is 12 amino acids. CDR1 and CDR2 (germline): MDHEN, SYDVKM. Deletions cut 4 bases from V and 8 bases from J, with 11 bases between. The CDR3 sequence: CASSSEILGYTF. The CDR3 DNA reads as TGTGCCAGCAGTTCCGAAATTTTGGGCTACACCTTC.

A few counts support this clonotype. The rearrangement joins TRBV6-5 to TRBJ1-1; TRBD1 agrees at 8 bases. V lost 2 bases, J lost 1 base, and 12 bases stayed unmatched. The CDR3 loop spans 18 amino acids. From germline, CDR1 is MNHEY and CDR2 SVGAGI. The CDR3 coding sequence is TGTGCCAGCAGTTACCACAAGCCTGGACAGGGTTGGAACACTGAAGCTTTCTTT. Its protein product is CASSYHKPGQGWNTEAFF.

The CDR3 is CAISESGETEAFF. The CDR3 DNA reads as TGTGCCATCAGTGAGTCGGGTGAGACTGAAGCTTTCTTT. The V call is TRBV10-3, the J call TRBJ1-1; D is undetermined. The ends were cut back, 0 bases at V and 5 bases at J, with 7 bases in the middle. Germline assignment: CDR1 ENHRY and CDR2 SYGVKD. CDR3 length: 13 residues.

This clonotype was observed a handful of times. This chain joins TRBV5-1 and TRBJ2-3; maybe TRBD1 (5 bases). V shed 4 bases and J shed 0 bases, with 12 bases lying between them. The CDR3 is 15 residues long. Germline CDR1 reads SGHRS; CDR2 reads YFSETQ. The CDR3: CASSPGHSSTDTQYF. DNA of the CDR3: TGCGCCAGCAGCCCAGGACACTCTAGCACAGATACGCAGTATTTT.

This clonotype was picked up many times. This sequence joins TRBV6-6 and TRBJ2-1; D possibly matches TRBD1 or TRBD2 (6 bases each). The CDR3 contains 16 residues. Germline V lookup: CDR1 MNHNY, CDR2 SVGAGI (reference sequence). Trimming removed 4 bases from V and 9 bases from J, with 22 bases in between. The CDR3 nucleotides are TGTGCCAGCAGTTTAAACACAGGAGGAGGGGGGAGTGAGCAGTTCTTC. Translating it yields CASSLNTGGGGSEQFF.

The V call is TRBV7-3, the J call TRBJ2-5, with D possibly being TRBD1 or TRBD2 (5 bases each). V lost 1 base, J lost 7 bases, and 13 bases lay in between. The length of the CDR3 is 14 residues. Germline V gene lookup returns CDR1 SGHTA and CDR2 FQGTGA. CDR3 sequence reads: CASSLKGGGGTQYF. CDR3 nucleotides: TGTGCCAGCAGCTTAAAGGGCGGTGGGGGGACCCAGTACTTC.

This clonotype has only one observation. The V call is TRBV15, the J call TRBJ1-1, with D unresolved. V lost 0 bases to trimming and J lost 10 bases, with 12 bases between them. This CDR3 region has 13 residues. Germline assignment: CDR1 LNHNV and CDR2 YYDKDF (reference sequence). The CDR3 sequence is CATSRDGPSGAFF. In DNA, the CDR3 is TGTGCCACCAGCAGAGATGGACCATCGGGAGCTTTCTTT.

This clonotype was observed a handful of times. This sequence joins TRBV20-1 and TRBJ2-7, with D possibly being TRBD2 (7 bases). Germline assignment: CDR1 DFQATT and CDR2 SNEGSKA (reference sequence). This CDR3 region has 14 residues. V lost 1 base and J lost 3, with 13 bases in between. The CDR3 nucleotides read TGCAGTGCTAGAGGGGGGGGGGCGATCTACGAGCAGTACTTC. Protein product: CSARGGGAIYEQYF.

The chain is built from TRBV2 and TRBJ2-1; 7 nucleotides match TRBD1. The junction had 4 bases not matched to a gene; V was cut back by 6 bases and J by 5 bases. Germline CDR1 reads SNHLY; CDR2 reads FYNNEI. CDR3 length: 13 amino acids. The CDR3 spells CASRQGRNNEQFF. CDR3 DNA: TGTGCCAGCAGACAGGGGAGAAACAATGAGCAGTTCTTC.

The DNA of the CDR3 is TGTGCCAGCAGTACCCTCAGGTATAGCAATCAGCCCCAGCATTTT. It translates to CASSTLRYSNQPQHF. V is TRBV6-6 and J is TRBJ1-5, with D unclear. From germline, CDR1 is MNHNY and CDR2 SVGAGI (reference sequence). V was shortened by 5 bases and J by 0 bases, with 11 bases between the two germline ends. This CDR3 contains 15 residues.

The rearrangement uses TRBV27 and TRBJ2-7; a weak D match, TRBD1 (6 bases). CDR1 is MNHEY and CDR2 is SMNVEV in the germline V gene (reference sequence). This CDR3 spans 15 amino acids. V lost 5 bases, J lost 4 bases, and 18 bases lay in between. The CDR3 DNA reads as TGTGCCAGCAGTCCCAGGGGTTGGAGCTCTTACGAGCAGTACTTC. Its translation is CASSPRGWSSYEQYF.

The CDR3 DNA is TGCGCCAGCAGCCAAAATTCCGGGACGCAGCCCCAGCATTTT. It codes for CASSQNSGTQPQHF. This sequence joins TRBV4-3 and TRBJ1-5; possible D gene TRBD1, 5 bases. Between the trimmed V and J ends, which lost 2 bases and 7 bases, there was a span of 12 bases. This CDR3 has 14 amino acids. Per germline, CDR1 LGHNA and CDR2 YSLEER.